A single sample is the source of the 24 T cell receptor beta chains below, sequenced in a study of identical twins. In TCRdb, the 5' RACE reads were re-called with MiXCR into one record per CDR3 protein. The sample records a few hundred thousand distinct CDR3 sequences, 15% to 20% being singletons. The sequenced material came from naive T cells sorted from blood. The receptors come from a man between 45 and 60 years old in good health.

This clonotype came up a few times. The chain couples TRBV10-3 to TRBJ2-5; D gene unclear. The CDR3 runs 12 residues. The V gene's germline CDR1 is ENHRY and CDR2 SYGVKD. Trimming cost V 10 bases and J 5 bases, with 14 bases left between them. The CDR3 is CATGAPRETQYF. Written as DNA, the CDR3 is TGTGCCACCGGTGCCCCCAGGGAGACCCAGTACTTC.

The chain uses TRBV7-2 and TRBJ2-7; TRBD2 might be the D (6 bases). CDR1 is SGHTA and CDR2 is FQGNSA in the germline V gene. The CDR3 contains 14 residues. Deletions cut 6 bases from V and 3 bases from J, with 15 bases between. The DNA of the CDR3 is TGTGCCAGCAGTACAGCGGGTAGTATCTACGAGCAGTACTTC. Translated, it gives CASSTAGSIYEQYF.

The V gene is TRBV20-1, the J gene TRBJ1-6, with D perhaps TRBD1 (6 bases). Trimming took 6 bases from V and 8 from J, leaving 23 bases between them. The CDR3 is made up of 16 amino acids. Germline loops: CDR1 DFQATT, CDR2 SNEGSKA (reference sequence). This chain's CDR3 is CSARVQGKGSDSPLHF. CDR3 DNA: TGCAGTGCCCGAGTACAGGGAAAAGGGTCGGATTCACCCCTCCACTTT.

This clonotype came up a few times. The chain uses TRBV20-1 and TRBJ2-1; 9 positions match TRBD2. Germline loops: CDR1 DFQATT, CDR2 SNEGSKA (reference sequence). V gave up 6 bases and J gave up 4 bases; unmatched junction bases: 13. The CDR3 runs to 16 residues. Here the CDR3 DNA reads TGCAGTGCCCCGACTAGCGGAGGACCATCTTACAATGAGCAGTTCTTC. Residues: CSAPTSGGPSYNEQFF.

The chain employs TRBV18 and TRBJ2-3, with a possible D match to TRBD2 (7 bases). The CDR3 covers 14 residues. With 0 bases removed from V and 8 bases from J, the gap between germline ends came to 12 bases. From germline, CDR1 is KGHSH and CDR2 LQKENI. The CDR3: CASSPPSAGATQYF. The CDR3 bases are TGTGCCAGCTCACCACCTTCCGCGGGGGCTACGCAGTATTTT. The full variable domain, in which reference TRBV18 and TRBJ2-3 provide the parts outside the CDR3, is NAGVMQNPRHLVRRRGQEARLRCSPMKGHSHVYWYRQLPEEGLKFMVYLQKENIIDESGMPKERFSAEFPKEGPSILRIQQVVRGDSAAYFCASSPPSAGATQYFGPGTRLTVL.

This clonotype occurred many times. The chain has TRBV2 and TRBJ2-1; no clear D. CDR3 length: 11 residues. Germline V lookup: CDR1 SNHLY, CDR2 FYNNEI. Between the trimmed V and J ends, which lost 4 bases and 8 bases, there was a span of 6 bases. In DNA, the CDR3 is TGTGCCAGCAGTGGTGCTTATGAGCAGTTCTTC. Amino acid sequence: CASSGAYEQFF.

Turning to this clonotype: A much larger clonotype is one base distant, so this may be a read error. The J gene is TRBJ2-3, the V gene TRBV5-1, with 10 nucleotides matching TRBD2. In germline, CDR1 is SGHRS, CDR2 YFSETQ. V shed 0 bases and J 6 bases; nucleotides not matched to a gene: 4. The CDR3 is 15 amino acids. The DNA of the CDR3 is TGCGCCAGCAGCTTGGTCTCTAGCGGGAGTGATACGCAGTATTTT. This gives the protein CASSLVSSGSDTQYF.

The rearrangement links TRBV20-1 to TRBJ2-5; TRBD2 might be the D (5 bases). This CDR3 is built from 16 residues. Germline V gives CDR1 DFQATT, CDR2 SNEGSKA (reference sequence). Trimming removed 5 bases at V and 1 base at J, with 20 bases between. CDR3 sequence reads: CSARLGRAVTQETQYF. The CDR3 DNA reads TGCAGTGCTCGATTAGGGCGAGCGGTTACCCAAGAGACCCAGTACTTC.

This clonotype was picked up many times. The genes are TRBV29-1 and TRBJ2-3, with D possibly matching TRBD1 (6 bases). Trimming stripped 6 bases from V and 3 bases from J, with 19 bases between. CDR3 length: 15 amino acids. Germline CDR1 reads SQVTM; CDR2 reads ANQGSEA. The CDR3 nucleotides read TGCAGCGTGGCCCCTCCGGGACAACATACAGATACGCAGTATTTT. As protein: CSVAPPGQHTDTQYF.

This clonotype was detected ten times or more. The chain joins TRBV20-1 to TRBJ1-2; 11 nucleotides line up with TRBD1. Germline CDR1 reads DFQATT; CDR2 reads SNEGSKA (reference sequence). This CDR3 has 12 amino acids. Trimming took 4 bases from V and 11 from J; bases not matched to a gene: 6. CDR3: CSATTGTGGYTF. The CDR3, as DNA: TGCAGTGCTACCACCGGGACAGGGGGTTACACCTTC.

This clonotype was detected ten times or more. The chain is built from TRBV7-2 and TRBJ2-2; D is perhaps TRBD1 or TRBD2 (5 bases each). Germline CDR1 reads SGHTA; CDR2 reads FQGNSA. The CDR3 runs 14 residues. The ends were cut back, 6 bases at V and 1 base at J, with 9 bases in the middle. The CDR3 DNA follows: TGTGCCAGCAGTTTTGGGGGGAACACCGGGGAGCTGTTTTTT. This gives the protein CASSFGGNTGELFF.

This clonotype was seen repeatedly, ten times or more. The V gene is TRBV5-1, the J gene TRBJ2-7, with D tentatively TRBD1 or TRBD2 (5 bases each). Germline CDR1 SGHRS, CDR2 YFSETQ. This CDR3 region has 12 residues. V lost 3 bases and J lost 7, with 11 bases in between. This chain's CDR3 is CASSWTEGEQYF. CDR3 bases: TGCGCCAGCAGCTGGACCGAGGGGGAGCAGTACTTC.

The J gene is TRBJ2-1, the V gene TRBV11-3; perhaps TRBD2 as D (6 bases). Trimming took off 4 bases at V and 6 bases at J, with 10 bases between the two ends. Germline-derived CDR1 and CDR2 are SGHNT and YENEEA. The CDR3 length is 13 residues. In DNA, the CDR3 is TGTGCCAGCAGCTCCGGGGGACCCAATGAGCAGTTCTTC. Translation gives CASSSGGPNEQFF.

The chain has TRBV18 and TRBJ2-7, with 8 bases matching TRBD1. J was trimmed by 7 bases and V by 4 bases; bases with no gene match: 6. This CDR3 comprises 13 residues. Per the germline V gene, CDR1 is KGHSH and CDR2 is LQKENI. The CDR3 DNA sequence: TGTGCCAGCTCACTCCAGGGGGCCTGGGAGCAGTACTTC. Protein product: CASSLQGAWEQYF. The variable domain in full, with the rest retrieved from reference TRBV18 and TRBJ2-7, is NAGVMQNPRHLVRRRGQEARLRCSPMKGHSHVYWYRQLPEEGLKFMVYLQKENIIDESGMPKERFSAEFPKEGPSILRIQQVVRGDSAAYFCASSLQGAWEQYFGPGTRLTVT.

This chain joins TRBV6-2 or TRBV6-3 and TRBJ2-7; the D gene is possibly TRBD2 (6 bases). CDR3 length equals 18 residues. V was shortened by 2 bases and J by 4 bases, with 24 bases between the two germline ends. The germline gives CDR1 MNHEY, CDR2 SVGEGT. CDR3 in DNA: TGTGCCAGCAGTTACATTGCAGGGCCGGACTACCCTCGGTACGAGCAGTACTTC. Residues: CASSYIAGPDYPRYEQYF.

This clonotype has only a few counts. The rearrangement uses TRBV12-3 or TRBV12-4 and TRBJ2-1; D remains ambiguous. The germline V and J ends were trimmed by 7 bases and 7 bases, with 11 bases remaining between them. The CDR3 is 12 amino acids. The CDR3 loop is CASTQSVNEQFF. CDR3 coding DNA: TGTGCCAGCACCCAATCAGTGAATGAGCAGTTCTTC.

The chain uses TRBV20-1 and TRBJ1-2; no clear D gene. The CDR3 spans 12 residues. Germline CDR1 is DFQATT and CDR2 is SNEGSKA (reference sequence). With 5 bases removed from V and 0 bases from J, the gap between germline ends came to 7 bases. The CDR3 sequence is CSASTTNYGYTF. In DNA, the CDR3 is TGCAGTGCTTCGACAACTAACTATGGCTACACCTTC.

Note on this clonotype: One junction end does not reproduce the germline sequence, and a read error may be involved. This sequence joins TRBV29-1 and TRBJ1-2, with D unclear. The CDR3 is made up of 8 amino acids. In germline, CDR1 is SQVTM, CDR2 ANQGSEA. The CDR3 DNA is TGCAGCGTTGAAGTTGCAAACTTC. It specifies CSVEVANF. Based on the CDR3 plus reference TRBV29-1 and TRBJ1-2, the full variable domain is SAVISQKPSRDICQRGTSLTIQCQVDSQVTMMFWYRQQPGQSLTLIATANQGSEATYESGFVIDKFPISRPNLTFSTLTVSNMSPEDSSIYLCSVEVANFGSGTRLTVV.

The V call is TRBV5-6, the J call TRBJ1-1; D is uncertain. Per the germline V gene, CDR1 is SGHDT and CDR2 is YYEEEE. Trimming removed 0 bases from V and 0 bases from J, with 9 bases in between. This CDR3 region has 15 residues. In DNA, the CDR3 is TGTGCCAGCAGCTTGGCCGCCAGGCTGAACACTGAAGCTTTCTTT. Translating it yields CASSLAARLNTEAFF.

The CDR3 DNA follows: TGTGCCAGCAGTCCCGTTCGGACTAGCGGGTTCGATGAGCAGTTCTTC. Amino acids: CASSPVRTSGFDEQFF. The rearrangement joins TRBV27 to TRBJ2-1; 11 bases line up with TRBD2. CDR1 is MNHEY and CDR2 is SMNVEV in the germline V gene (reference sequence). This CDR3 comprises 16 residues. The trim removed 5 bases at V and 8 bases at J, leaving 11 bases unmatched.

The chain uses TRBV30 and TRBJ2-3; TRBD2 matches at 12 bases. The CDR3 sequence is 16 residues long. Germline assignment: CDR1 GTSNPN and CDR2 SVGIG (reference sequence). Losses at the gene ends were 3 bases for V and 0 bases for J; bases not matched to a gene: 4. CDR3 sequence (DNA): TGTGCCTGGAGCGGACTAGCGGGGCTTAGCACAGATACGCAGTATTTT. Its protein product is CAWSGLAGLSTDTQYF.

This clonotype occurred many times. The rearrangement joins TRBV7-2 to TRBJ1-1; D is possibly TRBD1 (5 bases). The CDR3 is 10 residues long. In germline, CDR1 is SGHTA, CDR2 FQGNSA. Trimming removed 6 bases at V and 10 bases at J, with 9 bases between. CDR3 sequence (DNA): TGTGCCAGCAGTATGGGGGGAGCTTTCTTT. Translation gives CASSMGGAFF.

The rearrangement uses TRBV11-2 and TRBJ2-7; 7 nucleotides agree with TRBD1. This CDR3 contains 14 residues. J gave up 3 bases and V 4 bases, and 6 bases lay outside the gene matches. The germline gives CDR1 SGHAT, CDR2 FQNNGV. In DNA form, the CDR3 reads TGTGCCAGCAGCTCCCTGACAGGGTACTACGAGCAGTACTTC. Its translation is CASSSLTGYYEQYF.

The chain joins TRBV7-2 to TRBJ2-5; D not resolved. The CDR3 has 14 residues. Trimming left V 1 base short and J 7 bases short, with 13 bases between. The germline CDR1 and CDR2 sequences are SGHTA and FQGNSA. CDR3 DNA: TGTGCCAGCAGCTTAGAACAGAAGAGAGGGACCCAGTACTTC. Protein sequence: CASSLEQKRGTQYF.